Listed here are 7 T cell receptor beta chains from one sample, sequenced in a study of blood T cell repertoires in COVID-19. Data came from immunoSEQ multiplex PCR; TCRdb stores just in-frame clones and leaves some out. The table lists 360,000 or so clones, almost 90% of them singletons. Sequencing was done on a sample of peripheral blood. Source of these receptors: a man in his late teens or twenties with active or convalescent COVID-19.

This chain joins TRBV7-3 and TRBJ2-1; 9 nucleotides align to TRBD1. V shed 5 bases, J shed 6 bases, and the junction held 5 bases outside the gene matches. CDR3 length: 14 amino acids. Germline lookup yields CDR1 SGHTA and CDR2 FQGTGA. CDR3 DNA sequence: TGTGCCAGCAGCAGGACAGGGGACACCAATGAGCAGTTCTTC. As protein: CASSRTGDTNEQFF.

The chain has TRBV11-1 and TRBJ2-7, with a possible D match to TRBD1 (6 bases). The CDR3 length is 14 residues. Germline V lookup: CDR1 SGHAT, CDR2 FQDESV (reference sequence). V lost 4 bases and J 2 bases, leaving 12 bases between the germline ends. The CDR3 nucleotides read TGTGCCAGCAGCTCAGCCAGGGGACCCTACGAGCAGTACTTC. Protein: CASSSARGPYEQYF.

J is TRBJ2-1 and V is TRBV9; a weak D match, TRBD2 (7 bases). This CDR3 contains 16 residues. Trimming pared 1 base from V and 0 bases from J, leaving 11 bases between. Germline V gene lookup returns CDR1 SGDLS and CDR2 YYNGEE. Here the CDR3 reads CASSVTGGSSYNEQFF. Written as DNA, the CDR3 is TGTGCCAGCAGCGTAACGGGGGGCAGCTCCTACAATGAGCAGTTCTTC.

The chain uses TRBV6-6 and TRBJ1-5; 8 bases agree with TRBD1. Trimming removed 5 bases from V and 2 bases from J; junction bases left unmatched: 5. The CDR3 has 15 residues. Germline V gene lookup returns CDR1 MNHNY and CDR2 SVGAGI (reference sequence). DNA for the CDR3: TGTGCCAGCAGTATGGACAGGGCTGGCAATCAGCCCCAGCATTTT. Translating it yields CASSMDRAGNQPQHF.

The J gene is TRBJ2-2, the V gene TRBV18; 9 nucleotides match TRBD2. Losses at the gene ends were 3 bases for V and 4 bases for J; bases not matched to a gene: 3. This CDR3 is 15 amino acids long. Germline values: CDR1 KGHSH, CDR2 LQKENI. As DNA, the CDR3 is TGTGCCAGCTCACCCGCGACTAGCGGCACCGGGGAGCTGTTTTTT. It codes for CASSPATSGTGELFF.

V gene TRBV11-3 combines with J gene TRBJ2-1; 7 nucleotides match TRBD2. Germline CDR1 SGHNT, CDR2 YENEEA. V was clipped by 0 bases and J by 10 bases; unmatched bases: 6. The CDR3 runs to 14 residues. CDR3 bases: TGTGCCAGCAGCTTAGAAGGATGGGGGGGGGAGCAGTTCTTC. Encoded protein: CASSLEGWGGEQFF.

This sequence joins TRBV9 and TRBJ2-2, with unresolved D. Germline V gene lookup returns CDR1 SGDLS and CDR2 YYNGEE. Trimming took 4 bases from V and 0 from J, leaving 13 bases between them. The CDR3 sequence is 16 residues long. CDR3 region: CASSTATSANTGELFF. CDR3 DNA sequence: TGTGCCAGCAGCACGGCGACATCCGCGAACACCGGGGAGCTGTTTTTT.